This TCR beta chain was captured in a study of blood T cell repertoires in COVID-19. Background on the study: Researchers got acute and convalescent COVID-19 samples from the United States, Italy and Spain. In each case, the material was cDNA or gDNA derived from T cells, B-cell-depleted T cells, or PBMCs.

CDR1 and CDR2 from the germline V gene are LNHDA and SQIVND (reference sequence). The V gene lost 0 bases and the J gene lost 3 bases, with 10 bases spanning the gap. The CDR3 runs to 15 residues. Study processing details: Estimated nucleated cell counts came from reference gene primer amplification. Some clones are missing from TCRdb's copy, which holds only in-frame ones; the method was immunoSEQ multiplex PCR. V, J and clone size are those of that table, while D and trimming were read from the DNA. This table has 130,000 or so clones, about 74% appearing once. V is TRBV19 and J is TRBJ2-3; the D gene is possibly TRBD2 (5 bases). Sequencing was carried out using peripheral blood. The receptor was derived from a man aged 50 or older with acute or convalescent COVID-19. CDR3 in amino acids: CASSIDGSGTDTQYF. CDR3 bases: TGTGCCAGTAGTATAGATGGGAGTGGGACAGATACGCAGTATTTT.